The following is a T cell receptor beta chain sequence with its context. Its antigen remains unknown. TCRdb's copy holds only in-frame clones and misses some; the assay was immunoSEQ multiplex PCR. The table has about a million clones, under 80% seen once. The sample comes from a study of shared clonotypes between healthy human individuals. General observations from the study: Naive subsets usually exceeded memory subsets in estimated richness.

The donors were all Caucasian adults (living in Nashville, Tennessee). The CD4+ fraction was divided into a CD45RA+ naive subset and a CD45RA-negative memory subset. This CDR3 contains 13 residues. The ends were cut back, 6 bases at V and 3 bases at J, with 11 bases in the middle. Germline lookup yields CDR1 SGHAT and CDR2 FQNNGV. The chain uses TRBV11-2 and TRBJ1-1; no firm D call. Sample: memory CD4+ T cells sorted from blood. Subset: CD45RA-negative fraction. This clonotype originated in a man aged 18-30 years in good health. The CDR3 loop reads CASSLIGDTEAFF. The DNA for the CDR3 is TGTGCCAGCAGTCTAATTGGGGACACTGAAGCTTTCTTT.